Described below is a single T cell receptor (beta chain) sequence and its context. Trimming cost V 7 bases and J 3 bases; bases outside gene matches: 6. Germline V lookup: CDR1 SQVTM, CDR2 ANQGSEA. The CDR3 contains 14 residues. Sequencing used immunoSEQ multiplex PCR; TCRdb keeps in-frame clones, though not all of them. The data show about 81,000 clones, roughly 91% seen once. This entry is derived from a study of OX40 agonist ivuxolimab in advanced cancers. Study-wide background: With a range of roughly 20 to 80, age averaged roughly 60 years, and approximately 83% were male.

This receptor was taken from an adult with an advanced solid tumor such as melanoma, head and neck, liver or kidney cancer. J is TRBJ1-1 and V is TRBV29-1; 12 bases fit TRBD1. This material consisted of CD4+ or CD8+ T cells sorted from blood, taken in a trial of the OX40 agonist ivuxolimab. CDR3: CSATGTGGYTEAFF. In DNA form, the CDR3 reads TGCAGCGCCACCGGGACAGGGGGCTACACTGAAGCTTTCTTT. The full variable domain, its missing parts supplied by reference TRBV29-1 and TRBJ1-1, is SAVISQKPSRDICQRGTSLTIQCQVDSQVTMMFWYRQQPGQSLTLIATANQGSEATYESGFVIDKFPISRPNLTFSTLTVSNMSPEDSSIYLCSATGTGGYTEAFFGQGTRLTVV.